The T cell receptor (beta chain) under discussion was sequenced for a study of blood T cell repertoires in COVID-19. In the source study's methods: Reference gene primer amplification in the assay estimated nucleated cell counts. Libraries were prepared by immunoSEQ multiplex PCR; TCRdb keeps only in-frame clonotypes and omits some of them. V and J calls and clone size are as listed in that table; D and trimming were resolved from the DNA. The sample holds around 93,000 clones, about 77% seen once. This CDR3 has 15 residues. Germline-derived CDR1 and CDR2 are SGHVS and FQNEAQ. V lost 5 bases, J lost 4 bases, and 7 bases stayed unmatched.

The sequencing input was peripheral blood. The J gene is TRBJ1-2, the V gene TRBV7-8; 10 bases line up with TRBD1. This sequence originates from a woman of 80 years or more with acute or convalescent COVID-19. CDR3 in amino acids: CASSTGQGFGYGYTF. DNA of the CDR3: TGTGCCAGCAGCACGGGACAGGGGTTCGGCTATGGCTACACCTTC.